The entry below gives a single T cell receptor (beta chain) sequence along with its context. The sample belongs to a study of CD8 T cells in Susac syndrome. CDR3 size: 13 residues. The germline V and J ends were trimmed by 0 bases and 6 bases, with 11 bases remaining between them. The germline V gene has CDR1 SQVTM and CDR2 ANQGSEA. After extraction with the RNeasy kit, roughly 0.45 to 1 ug of the RNA was reverse transcribed using random hexamers. TCRdb fed the immunoSEQ multiplex PCR reads into MiXCR, producing one record per CDR3 protein. Of around 190,000 distinct CDR3 sequences in the sample, 90% to 95% were seen once. In blood CD8+ and CD4+ T cells, TCR beta underwent sequencing.

V gene TRBV29-1 combines with J gene TRBJ1-2; D gene ambiguous. This clonotype originated in a human donor with Susac syndrome. The source material was CD4+ T cells from PBMCs. The CDR3 sequence is CSVEDRGGHGYTF. The CDR3, as DNA: TGCAGCGTTGAAGATCGGGGAGGGCATGGCTACACCTTC.